These T cell receptor beta chains were read from a single sample in a study of siplizumab effects on memory and regulatory T cells. Data came from immunoSEQ multiplex PCR; TCRdb stores just in-frame clones and leaves some out. The sample has approximately 6,500 clones, 60% to 70% seen once. Input material: effector memory CD8+ T cells sorted from blood. The source of these receptors is a human donor in good health. Each CDR3 is given with its conserved first and last residue. A D gene is named only where the DNA matches it firmly. A row's size may be missing; if present it is once, few, many or a size class.

>TRBD1|TRBJ2-7|TRBV6-1|.
CASSLGTGASEQYF
TGTGCCAGCAGTCTAGGGACAGGGGCGTCAGAGCAGTACTTC
>.|TRBJ2-3|TRBV27|.
CASSQTRQDYTQYF
TGTGCCAGCAGTCAAACCCGACAGGATTATACGCAGTATTTT
>.|TRBJ1-1|TRBV6-4|.
CASSEAGTAEAFF
TGTGCCAGCAGTGAGGCCGGGACGGCTGAAGCTTTCTTT
>.|TRBJ1-6|TRBV6-4|.
CASSDSENSPLHF
TGTGCCAGCAGTGACTCCGAGAATTCACCCCTCCACTTT
>.|TRBJ2-7|TRBV6-5|.
CTSSYFGFTYEQYF
TGTACCAGCAGTTACTTCGGCTTTACCTACGAGCAGTACTTC
>TRBD2|TRBJ2-1|TRBV9|once
CASSVEGGEGHNEQFF
TGTGCCAGCAGCGTAGAGGGCGGGGAGGGGCACAATGAGCAGTTCTTC
>.|TRBJ2-7|TRBV6-1|once
CASTQDGQEKYEQYF
TGTGCCAGCACCCAGGACGGCCAGGAGAAGTACGAGCAGTACTTC
>TRBD1|TRBJ1-2|TRBV7-9|few
CASSFGQGNGYTF
TGTGCCAGCAGCTTCGGACAGGGGAATGGCTACACCTTC
>TRBD1|TRBJ1-2|TRBV5-1|.
CASSLGQGRDGYTF
TGCGCCAGCAGCTTGGGACAGGGGAGGGATGGCTACACCTTC
>.|TRBJ1-5|TRBV6-1|.
CASKGVGVSNQPQHF
TGTGCCAGTAAAGGAGTGGGGGTCAGCAATCAGCCCCAGCATTTT
>.|TRBJ1-4|TRBV11-2|.
CASSDPQNRVGYNEKLFF
TGTGCCAGCAGCGACCCACAGAACAGGGTGGGGTATAATGAAAAACTGTTTTTT
>.|TRBJ2-3|TRBV5-1|.
CASSLVFGTDTQYF
TGCGCCAGCAGCTTGGTCTTCGGTACAGATACGCAGTATTTT
>.|TRBJ1-4|TRBV6-5|.
CASDGEKLFF
TGTGCCAGCGACGGTGAAAAACTGTTTTTT
>.|TRBJ2-7|TRBV7-2|.
CASSFRNFPYEQYF
TGTGCCAGCAGCTTTAGGAATTTTCCCTACGAGCAGTACTTC
>.|TRBJ2-3|TRBV10-1|.
CASSRTAYSTDTQYF
TGCGCCAGCAGTCGGACAGCCTATAGCACAGATACGCAGTATTTT
>.|TRBJ2-5|TRBV6-5|.
CASSNSLGQETQYF
TGTGCCAGCAGTAATAGTCTAGGGCAAGAGACCCAGTACTTC
>.|TRBJ1-6|TRBV6-1|large
CASSEVGGVGNSPLHF
TGTGCCAGCAGTGAGGTGGGCGGGGTAGGGAATTCACCCCTCCACTTT
>.|TRBJ1-2|TRBV11-2|.
CASSDLKYRASNYGYTF
TGTGCCAGCAGCGACCTAAAATACAGGGCCTCCAACTATGGCTACACCTTC
>.|TRBJ1-2|TRBV5-4|few
CASSLNQGHGYTF
TGTGCCAGCAGCTTGAATCAGGGCCATGGCTACACCTTC
>.|TRBJ2-7|TRBV19|.
CASSIGVNEQYF
TGTGCCAGTAGTATAGGGGTCAACGAGCAGTACTTC
>TRBD1|TRBJ1-1|TRBV7-6|.
CASSLGLADREGNTEAFF
TGTGCCAGCAGCTTAGGGCTAGCGGACAGGGAAGGAAACACTGAAGCTTTCTTT
>.|TRBJ2-3|TRBV7-3|.
CASSLDTEAQYF
TGTGCCAGCAGCTTAGATACGGAAGCGCAATATTTT
>.|TRBJ2-2|TRBV9|.
CASSTGRATGELFF
TGTGCCAGCAGCACGGGACGCGCGACCGGGGAGCTGTTTTTT
>TRBD2|TRBJ2-7|TRBV7-8|.
CASTALAGATSYEQYF
TGTGCCAGCACGGCTCTAGCGGGGGCCACCTCCTACGAGCAGTACTTC
>TRBD2|TRBJ2-5|TRBV7-8|few
CASSPGGGPRAQYF
TGTGCCAGCAGCCCGGGGGGGGGACCTCGGGCCCAGTACTTC
>TRBD1|TRBJ1-2|TRBV11-2|.
CASSLGQVSGYTF
TGTGCCAGCAGCTTGGGACAGGTATCTGGCTACACCTTC
>.|TRBJ1-2|TRBV4-2|few
CASSQDRIAYGYTF
TGTGCCAGCAGCCAAGATCGAATAGCCTATGGCTACACCTTC
>.|TRBJ1-1|TRBV7-3|few
CASSLTGPTEAFF
TGTGCCAGCAGCTTAACTGGGCCTACTGAAGCTTTCTTT
>.|TRBJ2-2|TRBV15|.
CATSREGGSTGELFF
TGTGCCACCAGCAGAGAAGGGGGGTCCACCGGGGAGCTGTTTTTT
>TRBD2|TRBJ2-5|TRBV6-4|medium-sized
CASSATGLAGLETQYF
TGTGCCAGCAGTGCCACGGGACTAGCGGGGTTAGAGACCCAGTACTTC
>TRBD1|TRBJ1-1|TRBV6-6|few
CASSPQGGLNTEAFF
TGTGCCAGCAGCCCGCAGGGGGGGTTGAACACTGAAGCTTTCTTT
>.|TRBJ1-2|TRBV7-9|.
CASSPSPTFMGNYGYTF
TGTGCCAGCAGCCCCTCCCCCACATTTATGGGGAACTATGGCTACACCTTC
>.|TRBJ1-1|TRBV4-1|.
CASSQERVMNTEAFF
TGCGCCAGCAGCCAAGAAAGGGTAATGAACACTGAAGCTTTCTTT
>TRBD1|TRBJ1-2|TRBV28|.
CASRETQGVASGYTF
TGTGCCAGCAGGGAGACACAGGGGGTTGCGAGTGGCTACACCTTC
>.|TRBJ2-5|TRBV5-4|.
CASSPPGQRQETQYF
TGTGCCAGCAGCCCCCCGGGACAAAGACAAGAGACCCAGTACTTC
>.|TRBJ1-5|TRBV28|.
CASLRVGQLGNQPQHF
TGTGCCAGCCTCCGTGTGGGTCAACTTGGCAATCAGCCCCAGCATTTT
>.|TRBJ2-7|TRBV14|.
CASSRDTSYEQYF
TGTGCCAGCAGCCGGGACACATCCTACGAGCAGTACTTC
>TRBD2|TRBJ2-1|TRBV11-3|.
CASSPSSGGARIEQFF
TGTGCCAGCAGCCCCTCTAGCGGGGGGGCCAGGATTGAGCAGTTCTTC
>.|TRBJ1-5|TRBV18|.
CASSPLEGGRSQHF
TGTGCCAGCTCACCACTTGAGGGCGGAAGGTCCCAGCATTTT
>.|TRBJ1-1|TRBV6-1|.
CASSLTGNTEAFF
TGTGCCAGCAGCCTGACAGGGAACACTGAAGCTTTCTTT
>.|TRBJ1-2|TRBV19|.
CASSILTNYGYTF
TGTGCCAGTAGTATTCTTACTAACTATGGCTACACCTTC
>.|TRBJ2-7|TRBV7-2|.
CASSQDHGSSYEQYF
TGTGCCAGCAGCCAAGATCACGGGAGCTCCTACGAGCAGTACTTC
>TRBD2|TRBJ2-5|TRBV6-5|.
CASAGGGEETQYF
TGTGCCAGTGCTGGCGGGGGAGAAGAGACCCAGTACTTC
>.|TRBJ1-1|TRBV6-5|.
CASSTQGFTEAFF
TGTGCCAGCAGTACCCAGGGGTTCACTGAAGCTTTCTTT
>.|TRBJ2-2|TRBV19|.
CASSTGTLTGELFF
TGTGCCAGTAGTACCGGGACTCTCACCGGGGAGCTGTTTTTT
>TRBD1|TRBJ2-7|TRBV6-1|.
CASSEGTGGDEQYF
TGTGCCAGCAGTGAAGGGACAGGGGGGGACGAGCAGTACTTC